A single sample is the source of the 3 T cell receptor beta chains below, sequenced in a study of radiotherapy plus CTLA-4 blockade in lung cancer. Only in-frame clones appear in the TCRdb table, and some are missing; sequencing was by immunoSEQ multiplex PCR. The repertoire has about 51,000 clones, about four fifths of them found once; the top ten carry about 8%. Sequencing used peripheral blood, obtained from a patient treated with radiotherapy plus ipilimumab. These receptors were obtained from a human donor with non-small cell lung cancer who had a complete response to radiotherapy plus ipilimumab.

The V call is TRBV30, the J call TRBJ2-3; 8 bases fit TRBD2. Germline trimming cut 4 bases from V and 1 base from J; bases unmatched to any gene: 4. CDR3 length equals 14 residues. Per the germline V gene, CDR1 is GTSNPN and CDR2 is SVGIG (reference sequence). In nucleotides, the CDR3 is TGTGCCTGGAAGGCTAGCGGGCGCACAGATACGCAGTATTTT. Translating it yields CAWKASGRTDTQYF. The full variable domain, with the rest looked up from reference TRBV30 and TRBJ2-3, is SQTIHQWPATLVQPVGSPLSLECTVEGTSNPNLYWYRQAAGRGLQLLFYSVGIGQISSEVPQNLSASRPQDRQFILSSKKLLLSDSGFYLCAWKASGRTDTQYFGPGTRLTVL.

The chain couples TRBV5-4 to TRBJ2-3, with 10 bases lining up with TRBD2. Germline CDR1 is SGHNT and CDR2 is YYREEE (reference sequence). The CDR3 is made up of 15 amino acids. V gave up 6 bases and J gave up 4 bases; unmatched junction bases: 8. The CDR3 coding sequence is TGTGCCAGCAAGGGGGGAGCGGGGGGGCCAGATACGCAGTATTTT. It specifies CASKGGAGGPDTQYF.

This chain links TRBV27 with TRBJ1-1; no definite D call. Germline CDR1 MNHEY, CDR2 SMNVEV (reference sequence). V gave up 6 bases and J gave up 1 base, with 15 bases separating them. The CDR3 consists of 15 residues. The DNA of the CDR3 is TGTGCCAGCAGGGCCCGGGTGGTCTCGAACACTGAAGCTTTCTTT. It is translated as CASRARVVSNTEAFF.